The present TCR beta chain was sequenced within a study of blood T cell repertoires in COVID-19. TCRdb's copy holds only in-frame clones and misses some; the assay was immunoSEQ multiplex PCR. The data contain tens of thousands of clones, more than 70% of them singletons. The CDR3 totals 17 residues. V was shortened by 0 bases and J by 0 bases, with 12 bases between the two germline ends. From germline, CDR1 is MRHNA and CDR2 SNTAGT. The sequence was collected from an older man with acute or convalescent COVID-19. The chain has TRBV6-4 and TRBJ2-1; weak D call: TRBD1 (6 bases). Source material: peripheral blood. Here the CDR3 reads CASSDSRTASSYNEQFF. As DNA, the CDR3 is TGTGCCAGCAGTGACTCGAGGACAGCTAGCTCCTACAATGAGCAGTTCTTC.